The T cell receptor beta chain under discussion was sequenced for a study of human T cells and chemical hapten exposure. This clonotype has just a few counts. A single record per CDR3 protein comes from TCRdb applying MiXCR to the RACE reads. The repertoire holds about 360,000 distinct CDR3 sequences, with around 7% as singletons. Time point noted: patch test 1, 2 weeks after DPC sensitization. Noted treatment: therapeutic diphenylcyclopropenone sensitization with weekly scalp DPC. The sample in question was whole blood, obtained in connection with sensitization to the hapten diphenylcyclopropenone (DPC). The TCR originated in a young woman with alopecia areata. Some clones in this sample may be carry-over from other donors' samples.

The CDR3 DNA reads as TGTGCCACCAGCAGTCCCGGCGTAGGATTCCAAGAGACCCAGTACTTC. This codes for CATSSPGVGFQETQYF. This chain links TRBV15 with TRBJ2-5; no firm D call. CDR1 is LNHNV and CDR2 is YYDKDF in the germline V gene (reference sequence). The CDR3 spans 16 residues. V was pared by 3 bases and J by 1 base, with 15 bases between.